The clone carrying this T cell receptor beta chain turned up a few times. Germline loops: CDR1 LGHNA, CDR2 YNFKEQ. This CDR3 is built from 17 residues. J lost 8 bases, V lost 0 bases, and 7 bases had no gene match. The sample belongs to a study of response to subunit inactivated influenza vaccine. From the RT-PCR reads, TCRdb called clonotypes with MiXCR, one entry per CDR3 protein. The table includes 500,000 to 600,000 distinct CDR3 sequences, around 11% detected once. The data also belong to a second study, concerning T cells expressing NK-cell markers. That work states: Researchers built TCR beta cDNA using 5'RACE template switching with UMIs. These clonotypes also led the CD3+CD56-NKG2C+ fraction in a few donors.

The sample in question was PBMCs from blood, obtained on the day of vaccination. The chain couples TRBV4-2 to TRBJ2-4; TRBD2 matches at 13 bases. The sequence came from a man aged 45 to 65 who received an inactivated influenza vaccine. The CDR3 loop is CASSQDWTSGGRDIQYF. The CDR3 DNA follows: TGTGCCAGCAGCCAAGATTGGACTAGCGGGGGAAGGGACATTCAGTACTTC.